This T cell receptor beta chain appears in the sequencing data of a study of blood T cell repertoires in COVID-19. Study-wide context: Donors in the United States, Italy and Spain gave samples during acute or convalescent COVID-19. The analysed material was cDNA or gDNA that came from T cells, B-cell-depleted T cells, or PBMCs.

Methods used by the authors: It was from reference gene primer amplification that nucleated cell counts were estimated. Profiling relied on immunoSEQ multiplex PCR, and the TCRdb table lists in-frame clones only, not all of them. V and J calls and clone size are those listed in that table; D and trimming were worked out from the DNA. The sample lists about 87,000 clones, approximately 75% occurring once. This receptor was identified in a woman aged 45 to 65 with acute or convalescent COVID-19. Sequences were obtained from peripheral blood.

CDR3 sequence reads: CASSNNAARTHYGYTF. The CDR3 DNA is TGTGCCAGTAGTAATAATGCGGCTCGAACGCACTATGGCTACACCTTC. The genes are TRBV19 and TRBJ1-2, with no clear D. This CDR3 spans 16 amino acids. The germline CDR1 and CDR2 sequences are LNHDA and SQIVND (reference sequence). Trimming took off 4 bases at V and 3 bases at J, with 18 bases between the two ends.